These 10 T cell receptor beta chains originate from one sample sequenced in a study of shared clonotypes between healthy human individuals (dated by TCRdb to between 2020 and 2021). The library was built by means of the immunoSEQ multiplex PCR assay. The clones in this table, taken by TCRdb from immuneACCESS, are in-frame only. Not every clone is retained; where verified, under half of the shortfall comes from an unresolved V gene, and the cause of the rest is unknown. The sample has 300,000 or so clones on record, under 80% of them singletons. The ten largest clones take up about 9.3% of the sample. Sequencing was carried out using memory CD4+ T cells sorted from blood. Read against the paper, the sample's cell subset or site label means: CD45RA-negative fraction. The receptors stem from a man aged 30 to 39 in good health.

The V and J genes are TRBV11-2 and TRBJ2-4, with D uncertain. V was trimmed by 5 bases and J by 5 bases, leaving 4 bases between them. Germline-derived CDR1 and CDR2 are SGHAT and FQNNGV. CDR3 length: 11 residues. The CDR3 loop reads CASSPENIQYF. CDR3 DNA: TGTGCCAGCAGCCCAGAAAACATTCAGTACTTC. The full variable domain, in which reference TRBV11-2 and TRBJ2-4 provide the parts outside the CDR3, is EAGVAQSPRYKIIEKRQSVAFWCNPISGHATLYWYQQILGQGPKLLIQFQNNGVVDDSQLPKDRFSAERLKGVDSTLKIQPAKLEDSAVYLCASSPENIQYFGAGTRLSVL.

The chain joins TRBV18 to TRBJ2-1; D is unclear. V was trimmed by 2 bases and J by 5 bases, leaving 13 bases between them. From germline, CDR1 is KGHSH and CDR2 LQKENI. The CDR3 covers 15 residues. DNA for the CDR3: TGTGCCAGCTCACCATTTGGGCGCAGTGACAATGAGCAGTTCTTC. Translation: CASSPFGRSDNEQFF.

The chain is built from TRBV25-1 and TRBJ2-1; possible D gene TRBD1, 5 bases. CDR1 is MGHDK and CDR2 is SYGVNS in the germline V gene. V lost 8 bases to trimming and J lost 3 bases, with 17 bases between them. The length of the CDR3 is 15 residues. The DNA of the CDR3 is TGTGCCAGCCAGACCCCCCTCAGGGTCTACAATGAGCAGTTCTTC. The encoded protein is CASQTPLRVYNEQFF. The variable domain in full, with the rest retrieved from reference TRBV25-1 and TRBJ2-1, is EADIYQTPRYLVIGTGKKITLECSQTMGHDKMYWYQQDPGMELHLIHYSYGVNSTEKGDLSSESTVSRIRTEHFPLTLESARPSHTSQYLCASQTPLRVYNEQFFGPGTRLTVL.

This rearrangement joins TRBV18 to TRBJ2-7; D possibly corresponds to TRBD2 (6 bases). The CDR3 has 13 amino acids. V was cut by 2 bases and J by 4 bases, with 9 bases left in between. Germline loops: CDR1 KGHSH, CDR2 LQKENI. The CDR3 DNA reads as TGTGCCAGCTCACCAGCGGGGAGGTACGAGCAGTACTTC. Translated: CASSPAGRYEQYF.

This chain connects TRBV5-6 to TRBJ2-7; 9 positions agree with TRBD2. V shed 2 bases and J 0 bases; nucleotides not matched to a gene: 3. The CDR3 spans 15 residues. Germline V gene sequence: CDR1 SGHDT, CDR2 YYEEEE. This chain's CDR3 is CASSFLAGSSYEQYF. DNA for the CDR3: TGTGCCAGCAGCTTCCTAGCGGGAAGCTCCTACGAGCAGTACTTC.

About this clone: This likely traces to a read error, being one base from a far larger clone. The gene calls are TRBV5-1 and TRBJ2-2, with D possibly being TRBD1 (5 bases). CDR1 is SGHRS, CDR2 YFSETQ, per germline. This CDR3 is built from 12 residues. CDR3 sequence: CAGSPRGRELFF. For the CDR3, the DNA is TGCGCCGGCAGCCCAAGGGGCAGGGAGCTGTTTTTT.

This clone came up once. The chain links TRBV7-9 to TRBJ1-3; 8 nucleotides agree with TRBD1. The CDR3 covers 15 residues. V was clipped by 7 bases and J by 3 bases; unmatched bases: 8. Germline lookup yields CDR1 SEHNR and CDR2 FQNEAQ (reference sequence). This chain's CDR3 is CASTTEQGGGNTIYF. The CDR3 DNA is TGTGCCAGCACTACAGAACAGGGGGGTGGAAACACCATATATTTT. The full variable domain, completed using reference TRBV7-9 and TRBJ1-3, is DTGVSQNPRHKITKRGQNVTFRCDPISEHNRLYWYRQTLGQGPEFLTYFQNEAQLEKSRLLSDRFSAERPKGSFSTLEIQRTEQGDSAMYLCASTTEQGGGNTIYFGEGSWLTVV.

The CDR3 nucleotides are TGCGCCAGCAAATGGGGGACCCCCGGATCGAGAGGGGAGACCCAGTACTTC. It specifies CASKWGTPGSRGETQYF. This sequence joins TRBV5-1 and TRBJ2-5; D might be TRBD1 or TRBD2, each matching 5 bases. With 6 bases removed from V and 5 bases from J, the gap between germline ends came to 26 bases. The CDR3 is made up of 17 amino acids. Germline V gene sequence: CDR1 SGHRS, CDR2 YFSETQ.

As concerns this clone: One end of the junction fails to match germline, which may point to a read error. This CDR3 is CASNSMVSGNTGGLFF. DNA for the CDR3: TGCGCCAGCAACTCCATGGTTAGCGGTAACACCGGGGGGCTGTTTTTT. This chain joins TRBV5-1 and TRBJ2-2, with a weak D call TRBD2 (6 bases). This CDR3 spans 16 amino acids. In germline, CDR1 is SGHRS, CDR2 YFSETQ. The full variable domain, in which reference TRBV5-1 and TRBJ2-2 provide the parts outside the CDR3, is KAGVTQTPRYLIKTRGQQVTLSCSPISGHRSVSWYQQTPGQGLQFLFEYFSETQRNKGNFPGRFSGRQFSNSRSEMNVSTLELGDSALYLCASNSMVSGNTGGLFFGEGSRLTVL.

This chain links TRBV12-5 with TRBJ2-7; D ambiguous. This CDR3 region has 17 residues. V dropped 0 bases and J dropped 0 bases, with 15 bases sitting between them. The germline gives CDR1 LGHNT, CDR2 FRNRAP. The CDR3 reads CASGLVRWGPSSYEQYF. The CDR3 nucleotides read TGTGCTAGTGGTTTGGTACGGTGGGGTCCTAGCTCCTACGAGCAGTACTTC. Filled out from reference TRBV12-5 and TRBJ2-7, the complete variable domain reads DARVTQTPRHKVTEMGQEVTMRCQPILGHNTVFWYRQTMMQGLELLAYFRNRAPLDDSGMPKDRFSAEMPDATLATLKIQPSEPRDSAVYFCASGLVRWGPSSYEQYFGPGTRLTVT.